This is a list of T cell receptor beta chains from one sample in a study of blood T cell repertoires in COVID-19. Measured with immunoSEQ multiplex PCR; TCRdb has only the in-frame clones, and not every one. The data show hundreds of thousands of clones, roughly 87% seen once. The sample consisted of peripheral blood. The receptors come from a man between 60 and 75 years old who had recovered from COVID-19. Both conserved end residues are part of each CDR3. D genes are given only for firm matches. Only part of the rows carry a size: once, few, many, or a class if the clone is expanded.

D gene | clone size | J gene | V gene | CDR3 DNA | CDR3 protein
. | . | TRBJ2-5 | TRBV30 | TGTGCCTGGAACCCAGGGCGACAGACCCAGTACTTC | CAWNPGRQTQYF
. | . | TRBJ2-3 | TRBV29-1 | TGCAGCGTTGAGGGCAGATTCACAGATACGCAGTATTTT | CSVEGRFTDTQYF
. | . | TRBJ1-1 | TRBV11-2 | TGTGCCAGCACCTACAGTCTTGTGGGCCTTGAAGCTTTCTTT | CASTYSLVGLEAFF
. | . | TRBJ2-5 | TRBV12-3/TRBV12-4 | TGTGCCAGCAGTTTAAGGAACGGAGGGACCCAGTACTTC | CASSLRNGGTQYF
. | once | TRBJ2-7 | TRBV13 | TGTGCCAGCAGCTTAGGAGACTCTAGAAAGTACGAGCAGTACTTC | CASSLGDSRKYEQYF
TRBD1 | . | TRBJ1-3 | TRBV6-5 | TGTGCCAGCAGTTACTCGAGGGACAGGGGGAACACCATATATTTT | CASSYSRDRGNTIYF
. | . | TRBJ2-5 | TRBV14 | TGTGCCAGCAGCCAAATAGCGGATCAAGAGACCCAGTACTTC | CASSQIADQETQYF
TRBD1 | . | TRBJ1-6 | TRBV7-8 | TGTGCCAGCAGCTTCGAGTCTACAGGGGGCTCACCCCTCCACTTT | CASSFESTGGSPLHF
. | . | TRBJ2-2 | TRBV2 | TGTGCCAGCAGCGCCCAGGGGCCAACAGGGGGGGAGCTGTTTTTT | CASSAQGPTGGELFF
. | . | TRBJ1-6 | TRBV6-5 | TGTGCCAGCAGGGGACTGGGCACCCTCCACTTT | CASRGLGTLHF
. | . | TRBJ2-3 | TRBV3-1/TRBV3-2 | TGTGCCAGCAGCCAAGATTATTTAAATACGCAGTATTTT | CASSQDYLNTQYF
. | . | TRBJ2-5 | TRBV5-4 | TGTGCCAGTTCCCGTGGGGGGGCAGGTGAGACCCAGTACTTC | CASSRGGAGETQYF
TRBD1 | few | TRBJ2-2 | TRBV18 | TGTGCCAGCTCACCACCGGGACAGGAGAACACCGGGGAGCTGTTTTTT | CASSPPGQENTGELFF
. | . | TRBJ2-7 | TRBV21-1 | TGTGCCAGCAGCAACTACCGGGACAGAGACATCTACGAGCAGTACTTC | CASSNYRDRDIYEQYF
. | . | TRBJ2-5 | TRBV11-2 | TGTGCCAGCAGCTTAGACTCCCGCGGCTTCCTTCATCAAGAGACCCAGTACTTC | CASSLDSRGFLHQETQYF
TRBD1 | . | TRBJ2-1 | TRBV3-1/TRBV3-2 | TGTGCCACCGGGCGGGACAGGGCCCACAATGAGCAGTTCTTC | CATGRDRAHNEQFF
TRBD2 | . | TRBJ2-5 | TRBV7-2 | TGTGCCAGCAGCCCTATGGGCCTAGCGGGTCAAGAGACCCAGTACTTC | CASSPMGLAGQETQYF
TRBD1 | . | TRBJ1-5 | TRBV9 | TGTGCCAGCAGCCCAAAGACAGGGTTCAATCAGCCCCAGCATTTT | CASSPKTGFNQPQHF
TRBD1 | . | TRBJ1-5 | TRBV24-1 | TGTGCCACCAGTGATCCGACAGGGGGTAATCAGCCCCAGCATTTT | CATSDPTGGNQPQHF
. | few | TRBJ2-7 | TRBV7-9 | TGTGCCAGCAGCTTGGACATCGTAGGGCAGCAGTACTTC | CASSLDIVGQQYF
. | . | TRBJ2-2 | TRBV7-5 | TGTGCCAGAAGACCGACGACTGGTGACCACGCGAACACCGGGGAGCTGTTTTTT | CARRPTTGDHANTGELFF
. | . | TRBJ2-2 | TRBV24-1 | TGTGCCACCAGTGATTGGGGCAGGGGGAACACCGGGGAGCTGTTTTTT | CATSDWGRGNTGELFF
TRBD1 | . | TRBJ2-5 | TRBV7-9 | TGTGCCAGCAGCTCCGGGACAGGGCCGAAAGAGACCCAGTACTTC | CASSSGTGPKETQYF
. | . | TRBJ1-5 | TRBV12-2 | TGTGCAAGTCGCTTAGTTAAACAGGGAGAGGGTTATAGCAATCAGCCCCAGCATTTT | CASRLVKQGEGYSNQPQHF
. | . | TRBJ1-1 | TRBV4-1 | TGCGCCAGCAGCCTTGGGCCGTTGGGCACTGAAGCTTTCTTT | CASSLGPLGTEAFF
TRBD2 | . | TRBJ2-5 | TRBV27 | TGTGCCAGCAGTTCCCTCGGCGGGGGATGGGAGACCCAGTACTTC | CASSSLGGGWETQYF
. | . | TRBJ2-2 | TRBV30 | TGTGCCTACGGGAAATACGGGGAGCTGTTTTTT | CAYGKYGELFF
. | once | TRBJ1-1 | TRBV24-1 | TGTGCCACCAGTTCGACACAGGGGAACACTGAAGCTTTCTTT | CATSSTQGNTEAFF
TRBD1 | . | TRBJ2-1 | TRBV6-5 | TGTGCCAGCAGAAGGACAGGGGAGACCTACAATGAGCAGTTCTTC | CASRRTGETYNEQFF
. | . | TRBJ2-1 | TRBV6-5 | TGTGCCAGCAGTTACTCGCAGGAGCAGTTCTTC | CASSYSQEQFF
TRBD1 | . | TRBJ2-2 | TRBV30 | TGTGCCTGGAGTCTTTTTGGACAGGGCTTTGGCGGGGAGCTGTTTTTT | CAWSLFGQGFGGELFF
. | . | TRBJ1-2 | TRBV6-2/TRBV6-3 | TGTGCCAGCAGTTACTATAGGGTCCAGGGAGGCTACACCTTC | CASSYYRVQGGYTF
TRBD1 | . | TRBJ1-2 | TRBV4-2 | TGTGCCAGCAGCCAAGTGGGGACAGGGACGCTCGGCTATGGCTACACCTTC | CASSQVGTGTLGYGYTF
. | . | TRBJ2-7 | TRBV5-1 | TGCGCCAGCAGCTTGGCCGGTTCGGAGACCTACGAGCAGTACTTC | CASSLAGSETYEQYF
TRBD1 | . | TRBJ1-6 | TRBV6-5 | TGTGCCAGCAGCTCCAGGACAGGAGATAATTCACCCCTCCACTTT | CASSSRTGDNSPLHF
TRBD1 | . | TRBJ1-6 | TRBV27 | TGTGCCAGCAGTTTATCACCAACAGGGGCGGTTGGCCCTTATAATTCACCCCTCCACTTT | CASSLSPTGAVGPYNSPLHF
. | . | TRBJ1-3 | TRBV21-1 | TGTGCCAGCAGCAGACCGGGACAGTTACCTGGAAACACCATATATTTT | CASSRPGQLPGNTIYF
. | . | TRBJ1-1 | TRBV19 | TGTGCCAGTAGAACTACAGGGACGATGAACACTGAAGCTTTCTTT | CASRTTGTMNTEAFF
TRBD2 | . | TRBJ2-2 | TRBV10-3 | TGTGCCATCAGTGAGTCGGGGAGGGCCCGGGAGCTGTTTTTT | CAISESGRARELFF
. | once | TRBJ1-2 | TRBV19 | TGTGCCAGCAAACCTAAGCGGGAAGCTAACTATGGCTACACCTTC | CASKPKREANYGYTF
. | . | TRBJ2-2 | TRBV4-1 | TGCGCCAGCAGCTTGACAGGAGGTTGGGCCGGGGAGCTGTTTTTT | CASSLTGGWAGELFF
TRBD1 | . | TRBJ1-4 | TRBV30 | TGTGCCTGGGGCTTAAGACAGGGACTTAATGAAAAACTGTTTTTT | CAWGLRQGLNEKLFF
TRBD1 | . | TRBJ1-2 | TRBV19 | TGTGCCAGTATCCGGGGACAGGGAATGGGCTATGGCTACACCTTC | CASIRGQGMGYGYTF
TRBD1 | . | TRBJ2-7 | TRBV3-1/TRBV3-2 | TGTGCCAGCAGCCAAGATTGGGACAGGTTTACCTACGAGCAGTACTTC | CASSQDWDRFTYEQYF
. | many | TRBJ2-7 | TRBV2 | TGTGCCAGCAGTTACAGGGTTTACGAGCAGTACTTC | CASSYRVYEQYF